These T cell receptor beta chains were read from a single sample in a study of blood T cells in healthy people across ages. Each CDR3 protein gets one entry after TCRdb re-called the 5' RACE reads with MiXCR. The profile shows 1.4 million or so distinct CDR3 sequences, under 55% of them singletons. Sequencing was done on a sample of blood. The receptors derive from a young woman in good health. The CDR3 runs from the conserved cysteine through the conserved F or W. The D gene is left open where the match is weak. Where a row states a size, it is once, few, many or the class of an expanded clone; other rows omit it.

clone_size d_call j_call v_call cdr3_aa cdr3_nt
NA NA TRBJ2-1 TRBV21-1 CASSKVNAGEQFF TGTGCCAGCAGCAAAGTGAATGCGGGGGAGCAGTTCTTC
few NA TRBJ2-7 TRBV20-1 CSAPKRVSSYEQYF TGCAGTGCTCCAAAGCGGGTCAGCTCCTACGAGCAGTACTTC
few NA TRBJ2-5 TRBV5-6 CASSFITPETQYF TGTGCCAGCAGCTTTATCACACCGGAGACCCAGTACTTC
few NA TRBJ2-1 TRBV5-1 CASSFESPYNEQFF TGCGCCAGCAGCTTCGAGTCCCCCTACAATGAGCAGTTCTTC
NA NA TRBJ1-1 TRBV6-6 CAGSYGSGKNTEAFF TGTGCCGGCAGTTACGGCTCAGGGAAAAACACTGAAGCTTTCTTT
NA NA TRBJ1-2 TRBV29-1 CSVVETGPNYGYTF TGCAGCGTTGTGGAAACAGGACCCAACTATGGCTACACCTTC
NA NA TRBJ2-2 TRBV2 CASSGGMKTGELFF TGTGCCAGCAGTGGGGGAATGAAGACCGGGGAGCTGTTTTTT
NA NA TRBJ2-7 TRBV9 CASSVGTLSSYEQYF TGTGCCAGCAGCGTAGGGACGCTTAGCTCCTACGAGCAGTACTTC
NA TRBD2 TRBJ2-2 TRBV2 CASKGSSGGELFF TGTGCCAGCAAAGGTTCTAGCGGCGGGGAGCTGTTTTTT
NA NA TRBJ2-1 TRBV11-3 CASSLKRAGEQFF TGTGCCAGCAGCTTAAAGAGGGCGGGTGAGCAGTTCTTC
NA NA TRBJ2-5 TRBV28 CASRLGRQESFETQYF TGTGCCAGCAGACTAGGGAGACAGGAGTCTTTCGAGACCCAGTACTTC
few NA TRBJ2-2 TRBV27 CASGKVGGELFF TGTGCCAGCGGGAAGGTTGGCGGGGAGCTGTTTTTT
few TRBD2 TRBJ2-1 TRBV11-1 CASSPPRSSRLAGGGSYNEQFF TGTGCCAGCAGCCCCCCCCGCAGTTCTCGGCTAGCGGGAGGCGGCTCCTACAATGAGCAGTTCTTC
NA NA TRBJ2-7 TRBV5-5 CASSLTDDGQYF TGTGCCAGCAGCTTGACAGATGACGGGCAGTACTTC
few NA TRBJ1-4 TRBV7-9 CASSLVFSNEKLFF TGTGCCAGCAGCTTAGTTTTCAGTAATGAAAAACTGTTTTTT
NA NA TRBJ2-5 TRBV20-1 CSAHQEPVQYF TGCAGTGCCCACCAGGAGCCGGTCCAGTACTTC
few NA TRBJ1-2 TRBV9 CASRGATFYGYTF TGTGCCAGCAGGGGGGCGACGTTTTATGGCTACACCTTC
NA NA TRBJ1-4 TRBV2 CASRAGRSEKLFF TGTGCCAGCAGAGCGGGACGGAGTGAAAAACTGTTTTTT
many NA TRBJ1-5 TRBV7-9 CASSPDGYSNQPQHF TGCGCCAGCAGCCCCGACGGCTATAGCAATCAGCCCCAGCATTTT
once NA TRBJ2-7 TRBV25-1 CASSRGLFYYEQYF TGTGCCAGCAGCCGGGGCCTTTTCTACTACGAGCAGTACTTC
NA NA TRBJ2-7 TRBV12-3/TRBV12-4 CASSTTVSYEQYF TGTGCCAGCAGTACGACAGTCTCCTACGAGCAGTACTTC
NA TRBD2 TRBJ2-3 TRBV7-9 CASSHSGSFLDTQYF TGTGCCAGCAGCCATAGCGGGAGTTTCTTAGATACGCAGTATTTT
NA TRBD1 TRBJ2-1 TRBV4-2 CASSTSGTGGIEQFF TGTGCCAGCAGCACCTCCGGGACAGGGGGCATTGAGCAGTTCTTC
NA NA TRBJ2-7 TRBV3-1 CASSQETGGLYNEQYF TGTGCCAGCAGCCAAGAAACAGGAGGACTCTACAATGAGCAGTACTTC
NA NA TRBJ2-2 TRBV4-1 CASSQMLVTGELFF TGCGCCAGCAGCCAAATGTTGGTCACCGGGGAGCTGTTTTTT
NA NA TRBJ2-7 TRBV15 CATRPGQAAYEQYF TGTGCCACCAGACCAGGACAAGCAGCCTACGAGCAGTACTTC
NA TRBD1 TRBJ1-2 TRBV10-3 CATGTGYGYTF TGTGCCACCGGGACAGGGTATGGCTACACCTTC
NA TRBD2 TRBJ2-1 TRBV20-1 CSARDKKLAEYNEQFF TGCAGTGCTAGAGATAAGAAACTAGCGGAATACAATGAGCAGTTCTTC
few TRBD1 TRBJ1-4 TRBV5-5 CASSGGQGGEKLFF TGTGCCAGCAGCGGAGGACAGGGGGGGGAAAAACTGTTTTTT
NA TRBD1 TRBJ2-1 TRBV7-9 CASSPPLGQKNNEQFF TGTGCCAGCAGCCCACCGTTGGGACAGAAAAACAATGAGCAGTTCTTC
many TRBD1 TRBJ2-2 TRBV3-1 CASSRTGGTGELFF TGTGCCAGCAGCCGGACAGGGGGCACCGGGGAGCTGTTTTTT
few TRBD1 TRBJ1-2 TRBV10-3 CAISAGTGGYGYTF TGTGCCATCAGTGCCGGGACAGGGGGATATGGCTACACCTTC
few NA TRBJ2-7 TRBV4-1 CASSAGKTYEQYF TGCGCCAGCAGCGCCGGGAAAACCTACGAGCAGTACTTC
many NA TRBJ2-6 TRBV4-2 CASSQDLRVSGANVLTF TGTGCCAGCAGCCAAGATCTACGCGTGTCTGGGGCCAACGTCCTGACTTTC
NA TRBD2 TRBJ2-1 TRBV12-3/TRBV12-4 CASGSTSGGRGEQFF TGTGCCAGCGGATCTACTAGCGGGGGTCGGGGTGAGCAGTTCTTC
NA TRBD1 TRBJ1-1 TRBV5-1 CACDTGTGVTEAFF TGCGCCTGCGATACCGGGACAGGGGTGACTGAAGCTTTCTTT
few NA TRBJ2-1 TRBV29-1 CSVERRNSYNEQFF TGCAGCGTTGAAAGGCGAAACTCCTACAATGAGCAGTTCTTC
NA NA TRBJ2-5 TRBV7-3 CASSLTAQGTQYF TGTGCCAGCAGCTTAACGGCCCAAGGGACCCAGTACTTC
NA NA TRBJ2-2 TRBV6-6 CASSFTTSWLTGELFF TGTGCCAGCAGTTTTACGACTAGTTGGCTCACCGGGGAGCTGTTTTTT
few NA TRBJ1-2 TRBV27 CASTSTTESNYGYTF TGTGCCAGCACCTCAACGACAGAGTCTAACTATGGCTACACCTTC
NA NA TRBJ2-7 TRBV2 CASTAYSYEQYF TGTGCCAGCACTGCCTACTCCTACGAGCAGTACTTC
few NA TRBJ2-1 TRBV24-1 CATSGASSYNEQFF TGTGCCACCAGTGGAGCCAGCTCCTACAATGAGCAGTTCTTC
NA NA TRBJ2-2 TRBV4-3 CASSRRCAGELFF TGCGCCAGCAGCCGACGGTGTGCCGGGGAGCTGTTTTTT
NA NA TRBJ2-7 TRBV6-6 CASSYTPKQYF TGTGCCAGCAGTTACACTCCCAAGCAGTACTTC